This T cell receptor (beta chain) derives from a study of regulatory T cells in long-lasting Graves disease. Through Arm-PCR of CDR3 regions and iRepertoire HTBI primers, TCR beta libraries were built. Authors' data handling: Segment identification across samples yielded 62 TRBV and roughly 15 TRBJ segments. TCRdb redid the calling of the multiplex PCR reads with MiXCR, one entry per CDR3 protein. Clone size and V and J calls follow TCRdb, not the original study. The sample shows a few hundred thousand distinct CDR3 sequences, about 20% of them seen only once. Per germline, CDR1 MNHGY and CDR2 SAAAGT. CDR3 length equals 13 residues. Points on this clonotype: This probably arose from a read error, given a far larger clone one base away.

Time point: persistent/refractory GD, antithyroid drugs over 5 years with positive TRAb. The TCR library was made from RNA that had been extracted from PBMCs in TRIzol. Sequenced here: peripheral blood mononuclear cells (PBMCs), sampled when the disease was refractory, from a patient treated with antithyroid drugs. This clonotype was obtained from a female donor with Graves disease. The V and J genes are TRBV6-8 and TRBJ1-1, with unresolved D. The CDR3 nucleotides read TGTGCCAGCTTTGAGCGGAAGAACGCTGAAGCTTTCTTT. Protein product: CASFERKNAEAFF.